One and the same sample provided the 25 T cell receptor beta chains below, sequenced in a study of T cells in Graves' hyperthyroidism and ophthalmopathy. From RNA transcripts, TCR beta CDR3 regions were amplified. Primed by the HTBI set, a first-round RT-PCR was run on the TCR CDR3. TCRdb ran MiXCR on the multiplex PCR reads and lists one entry per CDR3 protein. This sample has nearly 600,000 distinct CDR3 sequences, with 11% to 15% found just once. The sample consisted of blood. The receptors here all came from a woman aged 18-30 years with Graves' ophthalmopathy.

This clonotype was counted ten times or more. This chain connects TRBV28 to TRBJ1-2, with a weak D call TRBD1 (5 bases). CDR3 size: 13 residues. Germline V CDR1 and CDR2: MDHEN, SYDVKM. V was shortened by 2 bases and J by 5 bases, with 9 bases between the two germline ends. The CDR3 DNA sequence: TGTGCCAGCAGTTTACTGGACACTTATGGCTACACCTTC. Amino acids: CASSLLDTYGYTF.

This clonotype was counted at least ten times. The chain uses TRBV7-2 and TRBJ2-7; 8 nucleotides match TRBD2. This CDR3 region has 15 residues. Germline CDR1 is SGHTA and CDR2 is FQGNSA. V gave up 3 bases and J gave up 0 bases; unmatched junction bases: 4. The CDR3 DNA reads as TGTGCCAGCAGCTTGGCCGGGACTAGCTCCTACGAGCAGTACTTC. Encoded protein: CASSLAGTSSYEQYF.

This clonotype was detected many times. This chain links TRBV20-1 with TRBJ2-5, with D unresolved. Germline V CDR1 and CDR2: DFQATT, SNEGSKA (reference sequence). The CDR3 sequence is 14 residues long. Trimming shortened V by 0 bases and J by 2 bases, and 10 bases separated the two germline ends. CDR3 sequence reads: CSARDGDFQETQYF. The DNA of the CDR3 is TGCAGTGCTAGAGATGGAGACTTTCAAGAGACCCAGTACTTC.

This clonotype was seen repeatedly, ten times or more. The chain recombines TRBV6-1 with TRBJ2-3; 9 positions match TRBD1. Germline V gene lookup returns CDR1 MNHNS and CDR2 SASEGT. This CDR3 has 15 amino acids. J lost 4 bases, V lost 0 bases, and 2 bases had no gene match. The CDR3 loop is CASSEAGTGSDTQYF. In DNA, the CDR3 is TGTGCCAGCAGTGAAGCCGGGACAGGGTCAGATACGCAGTATTTT.

The chain joins TRBV7-2 to TRBJ2-1, with unresolved D. The CDR3 totals 15 residues. Germline CDR1 and CDR2: SGHTA and FQGNSA. The V gene lost 2 bases and the J gene lost 4 bases, with 12 bases spanning the gap. CDR3 in DNA: TGTGCCAGCAGCTTATGGGTTCGCCTTTACAATGAGCAGTTCTTC. It codes for CASSLWVRLYNEQFF.

This clonotype was picked up many times. The CDR3 bases are TGTGCCAGCAGCTTAACAGTGGAGAACGAGCAGTACTTC. Its protein product is CASSLTVENEQYF. The J gene is TRBJ2-7, the V gene TRBV7-9; D is unclear. The V end lost 2 bases, the J end lost 5 bases, and 10 bases lay between the germline ends. Germline V CDR1 and CDR2: SEHNR, FQNEAQ (reference sequence). The CDR3 sequence is 13 residues long.

The gene calls are TRBV30 and TRBJ2-7; D is perhaps TRBD1 (6 bases). V gave up 3 bases and J gave up 2 bases, with 11 bases separating them. The CDR3 has 13 residues. Germline CDR1 GTSNPN, CDR2 SVGIG (reference sequence). The CDR3 DNA reads as TGTGCCTGGAGGGAGACAGGTACCTACGAGCAGTACTTC. Its translation: CAWRETGTYEQYF.

The chain links TRBV9 to TRBJ2-3; no clear D. The CDR3 has 12 residues. Trimming pared 0 bases from V and 8 bases from J, leaving 7 bases between. Per germline, CDR1 SGDLS and CDR2 YYNGEE. The CDR3 reads CASSVAPGTQYF. CDR3 bases: TGTGCCAGCAGCGTAGCCCCCGGTACGCAGTATTTT.

The V and J genes are TRBV5-1 and TRBJ2-7, with 11 bases fitting TRBD1. Germline lookup yields CDR1 SGHRS and CDR2 YFSETQ. The CDR3 runs 16 residues. The trim removed 4 bases at V and 3 bases at J, leaving 9 bases unmatched. CDR3 nucleotide sequence: TGCGCCAGCAGCCAGGGGGGGGACAGGGGGATCTACGAGCAGTACTTC. Its protein is CASSQGGDRGIYEQYF.

This clonotype was seen only a few times. The J gene is TRBJ2-7, the V gene TRBV9; 7 nucleotides line up with TRBD2. Germline V gene sequence: CDR1 SGDLS, CDR2 YYNGEE. CDR3 size: 16 residues. V shed 4 bases and J 4 bases; nucleotides not matched to a gene: 14. CDR3 region: CASSSGGGGSRYEQYF. The DNA for the CDR3 is TGTGCCAGCAGCTCGGGGGGTGGCGGGAGCCGGTACGAGCAGTACTTC.

This clonotype was seen many times. The chain joins TRBV30 to TRBJ2-3, with D perhaps assigned TRBD1 or TRBD2 (5 bases each). Trimming left V 0 bases short and J 6 bases short, with 19 bases between. CDR1 GTSNPN and CDR2 SVGIG come from the germline V gene (reference sequence). This CDR3 is built from 16 residues. CDR3 amino acids: CAWSVLGGVGGDTQYF. CDR3 DNA sequence: TGTGCCTGGAGTGTACTTGGGGGAGTAGGCGGGGATACGCAGTATTTT.

The sample holds many counts of this clonotype. The chain links TRBV12-3 or TRBV12-4 to TRBJ2-2, with D possibly matching TRBD1 (5 bases). The CDR3 runs to 17 residues. V lost 5 bases, J lost 4 bases, and 20 bases lay in between. CDR3 loop: CASSPQKDTLRTGELFF. The CDR3 bases are TGTGCCAGCAGTCCACAGAAGGACACACTACGCACCGGGGAGCTGTTTTTT.

This clonotype was recorded a few times. The J gene is TRBJ2-7, the V gene TRBV19; 8 bases are a match to TRBD2. V dropped 7 bases and J dropped 4; count of bases not matched to a gene: 15. Germline loops: CDR1 LNHDA, CDR2 SQIVND (reference sequence). This CDR3 has 16 residues. DNA for the CDR3: TGTGCCAGTAATCCCAGACCGGGACTAGGAGCTTACGAGCAGTACTTC. Translation: CASNPRPGLGAYEQYF. The whole variable domain, filled in from reference TRBV19 and TRBJ2-7, reads DGGITQSPKYLFRKEGQNVTLSCEQNLNHDAMYWYRQDPGQGLRLIYYSQIVNDFQKGDIAEGYSVSREKKESFPLTVTSAQKNPTAFYLCASNPRPGLGAYEQYFGPGTRLTVT.

There are many counts of this clonotype. Written as DNA, the CDR3 is TGTGCCAGCAGCTCCTGGGAAGGGGCGAACACTGAAGCTTTCTTT. Encoded protein: CASSSWEGANTEAFF. This chain uses TRBV7-9 with TRBJ1-1, with D possibly TRBD1 on 5 matching bases. The germline V gene encodes CDR1 SEHNR and CDR2 FQNEAQ (reference sequence). This CDR3 region has 15 residues. V was trimmed by 4 bases and J by 1 base, leaving 13 bases between them.

This clonotype was recorded many times. The J gene is TRBJ2-3, the V gene TRBV18; D remains unclear. This CDR3 contains 12 residues. Germline CDR1 reads KGHSH; CDR2 reads LQKENI. The V and J ends lost 5 bases and 5 bases respectively, with 8 bases between them. CDR3 sequence: CASSGTEDTQYF. CDR3 nucleotides: TGTGCCAGCTCAGGCACAGAAGATACGCAGTATTTT.

This clonotype was seen repeatedly, ten times or more. V is TRBV11-3 and J is TRBJ1-5; TRBD1 is a possible D gene (5 bases). The V end was cut by 5 bases, the J end by 5 bases, with 10 bases between. This CDR3 region has 13 residues. Germline V lookup: CDR1 SGHNT, CDR2 YENEEA. Written as DNA, the CDR3 is TGTGCCAGCAGCCACGGGGGGGATCAGCCCCAGCATTTT. It specifies CASSHGGDQPQHF.

This clonotype occurred many times. The chain carries TRBV18 and TRBJ2-7, with D unresolved. V lost 2 bases, J lost 6 bases, and 14 bases lay in between. Germline CDR1 is KGHSH and CDR2 is LQKENI. The CDR3 length is 14 residues. Here the CDR3 reads CASSPSQAGSEQYF. The CDR3 bases are TGTGCCAGCTCACCAAGCCAGGCAGGCTCCGAGCAGTACTTC.

This clonotype was seen a handful of times. V and J are TRBV10-3 and TRBJ1-5; no reliable D call. This CDR3 contains 16 residues. Germline values: CDR1 ENHRY, CDR2 SYGVKD. V was shortened by 2 bases and J by 3 bases, with 14 bases between the two germline ends. CDR3 residues: CAISELGIGLNQPQHF. CDR3 bases: TGTGCCATCAGTGAGCTCGGAATAGGCCTCAATCAGCCCCAGCATTTT.

This chain links TRBV4-2 with TRBJ1-4; possibly TRBD1 for D (5 bases). The V and J ends lost 4 bases and 6 bases respectively, with 15 bases between them. Looked up from germline, CDR1 is LGHNA and CDR2 is YNFKEQ. CDR3 size: 15 residues. The DNA for the CDR3 is TGTGCCAGCAGCCCCTCCGGGACCGGGCATGAAAAACTGTTTTTT. It specifies CASSPSGTGHEKLFF.

This clonotype has a handful of counts. The genes are TRBV9 and TRBJ2-1, with TRBD2 identical over 7 bases. Germline V gives CDR1 SGDLS, CDR2 YYNGEE. Losses at the gene ends were 3 bases for V and 7 bases for J; bases not matched to a gene: 13. This CDR3 has 16 amino acids. In nucleotides, the CDR3 is TGTGCCAGCAGCGCACTGGGGGGGACCCTACAAAATGAGCAGTTCTTC. The encoded protein is CASSALGGTLQNEQFF.

This clonotype was counted at least ten times. The chain employs TRBV5-1 and TRBJ2-1; D may be TRBD2 (6 bases). From germline, CDR1 is SGHRS and CDR2 YFSETQ. Trimming removed 3 bases from V and 0 bases from J, with 13 bases in between. The CDR3 contains 16 residues. The CDR3 loop reads CASSSGVGGSYNEQFF. The CDR3 DNA is TGCGCCAGCAGCTCCGGGGTGGGAGGCTCCTACAATGAGCAGTTCTTC.

There are many counts of this clonotype. V usage is TRBV12-3 or TRBV12-4 and J usage is TRBJ1-5; TRBD1 matches 9 bases. V shed 5 bases, J shed 2 bases, and the junction held 10 bases outside the gene matches. The CDR3 extends over 17 amino acids. The CDR3 coding sequence is TGTGCCAGCAGTCGAGCGACAGGGGGGAGTGGCAATCAGCCCCAGCATTTT. This sequence encodes CASSRATGGSGNQPQHF.

The chain carries TRBV6-2 or TRBV6-3 and TRBJ2-5; D might be TRBD1 (6 bases). Germline lookup yields CDR1 MNHEY and CDR2 SVGEGT. The CDR3 length is 17 residues. Trimming took off 6 bases at V and 0 bases at J, with 20 bases between the two ends. This chain's CDR3 is CASRYRARIWDQETQYF. CDR3 sequence (DNA): TGTGCCAGCAGATACAGGGCGCGTATCTGGGACCAAGAGACCCAGTACTTC.

This clonotype came up once. This clone may be a read error of a much larger clone one base away. The chain couples TRBV11-3 to TRBJ2-1; D possibly corresponds to TRBD2 (6 bases). V lost 11 bases, J lost 1 base, and 15 bases lay in between. This CDR3 contains 14 residues. Germline V CDR1 and CDR2: SGHNT, YENEEA. This chain's CDR3 is CAREDRGSYNEQFF. In nucleotides, the CDR3 is TGTGCCCGTGAAGACCGGGGGTCCTACAATGAGCAGTTCTTC.

This clonotype was observed many times. V is TRBV27 and J is TRBJ2-3, with a possible D match to TRBD1 (5 bases). Trimming removed 5 bases from V and 0 bases from J, with 18 bases in between. The CDR3 contains 17 residues. Germline V CDR1 and CDR2: MNHEY, SMNVEV (reference sequence). The CDR3 sequence is CASSPRDSPTSTDTQYF. CDR3 DNA: TGTGCCAGCAGTCCCCGCGACAGTCCCACTAGCACAGATACGCAGTATTTT.